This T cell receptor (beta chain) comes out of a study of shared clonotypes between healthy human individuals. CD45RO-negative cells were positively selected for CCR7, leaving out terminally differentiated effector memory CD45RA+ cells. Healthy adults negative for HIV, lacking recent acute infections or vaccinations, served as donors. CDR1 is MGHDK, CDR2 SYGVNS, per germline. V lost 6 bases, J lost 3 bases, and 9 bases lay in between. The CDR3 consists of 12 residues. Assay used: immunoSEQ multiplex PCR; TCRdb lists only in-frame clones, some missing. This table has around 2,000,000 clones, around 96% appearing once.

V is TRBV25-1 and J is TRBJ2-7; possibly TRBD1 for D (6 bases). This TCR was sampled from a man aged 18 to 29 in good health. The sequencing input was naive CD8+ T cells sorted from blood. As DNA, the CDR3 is TGTGCCAGCAGCGCAGGGGACTACGAGCAGTACTTC. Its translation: CASSAGDYEQYF.